This T cell receptor beta chain emerged from a study of CD8 T cell repertoires and HIV-1 epitope variants. Background on the study: Twenty-five autologous and known Gag and Nef epitope variant peptides each stimulated T cells separately. An uncultured baseline aliquot held 1M T cells.

In germline, CDR1 is MDHEN, CDR2 SYDVKM. V gave up 8 bases and J gave up 8 bases; unmatched junction bases: 8. This CDR3 has 13 amino acids. Sequenced by immunoSEQ multiplex PCR; TCRdb stores in-frame clones only, minus some. Counted here are around 5,500 clones, around 60% occurring once; the ten biggest clones make up less than 45%. About this clone: Its antigen remains unknown.

The TCR originated in a male donor with HIV. What was sequenced was cultured CD8+ T cells derived from PBMCs. The chain has TRBV28 and TRBJ1-4, with 7 nucleotides matching TRBD1. For the CDR3, the DNA is TGTGCCAGCCGACAGGGCGAACGGGAAAAACTGTTTTTT. It specifies CASRQGEREKLFF.